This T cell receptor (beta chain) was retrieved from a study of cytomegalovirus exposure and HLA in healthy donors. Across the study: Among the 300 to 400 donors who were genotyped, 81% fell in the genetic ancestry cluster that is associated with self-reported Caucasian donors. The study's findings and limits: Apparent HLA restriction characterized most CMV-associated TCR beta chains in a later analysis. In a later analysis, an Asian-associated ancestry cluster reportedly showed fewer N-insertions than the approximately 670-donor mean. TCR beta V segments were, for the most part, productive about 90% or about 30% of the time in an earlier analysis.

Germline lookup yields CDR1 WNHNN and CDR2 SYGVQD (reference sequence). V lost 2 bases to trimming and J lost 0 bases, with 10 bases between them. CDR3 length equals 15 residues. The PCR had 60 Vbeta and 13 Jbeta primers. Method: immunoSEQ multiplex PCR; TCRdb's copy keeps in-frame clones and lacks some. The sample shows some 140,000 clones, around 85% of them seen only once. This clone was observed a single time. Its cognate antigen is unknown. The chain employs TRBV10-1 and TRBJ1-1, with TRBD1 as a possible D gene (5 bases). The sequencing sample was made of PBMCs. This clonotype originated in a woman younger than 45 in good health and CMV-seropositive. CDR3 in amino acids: CASSEGTGVNTEAFF. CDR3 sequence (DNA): TGCGCCAGCAGTGAGGGGACGGGGGTGAACACTGAAGCTTTCTTT.